These 14 T cell receptor beta chains were sequenced from one sample in a study of blood T cell dynamics during melanoma immunotherapy. As for time point: week 3, after first cycle of checkpoint inhibitor. The protocol was immunoSEQ multiplex PCR, while the TCRdb copy is restricted to in-frame clones and leaves out a portion. The table records roughly 10,000 clones, roughly nine tenths of them present only once. The material was blood, obtained from a patient treated with checkpoint blockade. These receptor sequences come from a human donor with melanoma.

This chain links TRBV7-2 with TRBJ1-5; D may be TRBD1 (5 bases). CDR3 length: 16 amino acids. Germline V CDR1 and CDR2: SGHTA, FQGNSA. The germline V and J ends were trimmed by 4 bases and 4 bases, with 17 bases remaining between them. The CDR3: CASSSPRGGENQPQHF. In nucleotides, the CDR3 is TGTGCCAGCAGCTCACCCCGGGGGGGGGAAAATCAGCCCCAGCATTTT.

The chain employs TRBV11-3 and TRBJ2-1; 12 bases line up with TRBD2. Germline lookup yields CDR1 SGHNT and CDR2 YENEEA. This CDR3 region has 13 residues. With 4 bases clipped from V and 8 bases from J, the junction kept 0 bases outside the gene matches. CDR3 region: CASSSSGRDEQFF. CDR3 bases: TGTGCCAGCAGCTCTAGCGGGAGGGATGAGCAGTTCTTC.

This clone showed up just once. The chain links TRBV7-9 to TRBJ2-1, with D unclear. Trimming removed 4 bases at V and 12 bases at J, with 22 bases between. CDR1 and CDR2 (germline): SEHNR, FQNEAQ (reference sequence). The CDR3 runs 15 residues. CDR3 in DNA: TGTGCCAGCAGCTCCCGTCGGGTAGGACGACAATTGCAGTTCTTC. Protein sequence: CASSSRRVGRQLQFF.

The chain combines TRBV6-1 with TRBJ1-1; unclear D gene. From germline, CDR1 is MNHNS and CDR2 SASEGT. This CDR3 region has 13 residues. V gave up 6 bases and J gave up 3 bases, with 11 bases separating them. CDR3 sequence: CASRRTVDTEAFF. In DNA, the CDR3 is TGTGCCAGCAGGCGGACGGTCGACACTGAAGCTTTCTTT.

This chain joins TRBV19 and TRBJ2-5; TRBD1 is a possible D gene (5 bases). The germline CDR1 and CDR2 sequences are LNHDA and SQIVND (reference sequence). There are 13 residues in the CDR3. V gave up 7 bases and J gave up 5 bases, with 14 bases separating them. CDR3 bases: TGTGCCAGTACTCTCGGCAGGGATGAGACCCAGTACTTC. It yields the protein CASTLGRDETQYF.

The chain is built from TRBV6-6 and TRBJ2-1; D unresolved. The CDR3 is 15 amino acids. Between the trimmed V and J ends, which lost 0 bases and 5 bases, there was a span of 11 bases. Germline V CDR1 and CDR2: MNHNY, SVGAGI (reference sequence). The CDR3 loop reads CASSYSSEAHNEQFF. In DNA form, the CDR3 reads TGTGCCAGCAGTTACTCCTCGGAAGCTCACAATGAGCAGTTCTTC.

V gene TRBV6-7 combines with J gene TRBJ2-7, with D tentatively TRBD1 (6 bases). TRBV6-7 is reported as an ORF; its role is uncertain. The length of the CDR3 is 15 residues. Trimming pared 7 bases from V and 0 bases from J, leaving 16 bases between. CDR3 in DNA: TGTGCCAGCATCCCCGGACAGAAGCCCTCCTACGAGCAGTACTTC. This codes for CASIPGQKPSYEQYF.

The chain couples TRBV25-1 to TRBJ1-5, with TRBD1 as a possible D gene (6 bases). Germline V gives CDR1 MGHDK, CDR2 SYGVNS. This CDR3 is 14 amino acids long. The V and J ends lost 7 bases and 4 bases respectively, with 14 bases between them. The CDR3: CASTGGRGNQPQHF. The CDR3 nucleotides are TGTGCCAGCACCGGAGGGAGGGGGAATCAGCCCCAGCATTTT.

CDR3 DNA sequence: TGTGCCGGGGGGACCTGGGGAAATGAAAAACTGTTTTTT. Translating gives CAGGTWGNEKLFF. This chain uses TRBV5-4 with TRBJ1-4; tentative D call: TRBD1 (5 bases). This CDR3 is 13 amino acids long. CDR1 and CDR2 (germline): SGHNT, YYREEE (reference sequence). V was cut by 10 bases and J by 5 bases, with 15 bases left in between.

The rearrangement uses TRBV4-3 and TRBJ2-1, with D possibly being TRBD1 (5 bases). The V end lost 0 bases, the J end lost 6 bases, and 12 bases lay between the germline ends. This CDR3 is built from 15 residues. Germline V lookup: CDR1 LGHNA, CDR2 YSLEER. CDR3: CASSQDGLGANEQFF. CDR3 DNA sequence: TGCGCCAGCAGCCAAGATGGCCTAGGGGCCAATGAGCAGTTCTTC.

The chain is built from TRBV4-1 and TRBJ2-3, with D possibly TRBD1 on 6 matching bases. Trimming stripped 8 bases from V and 4 bases from J, with 10 bases between. The germline gives CDR1 MGHRA, CDR2 YSYEKL. CDR3 size: 12 residues. The CDR3 nucleotides read TGCGCCAGCGCACAGGGCGCAGATACGCAGTATTTT. Encoded protein: CASAQGADTQYF.

The CDR3 spells CASSQPGLADNEQFF. The CDR3 DNA reads TGTGCCAGCAGCCAACCCGGACTAGCGGACAATGAGCAGTTCTTC. This chain uses TRBV4-2 with TRBJ2-1; 10 bases fit TRBD2. Germline trimming cut 2 bases from V and 5 bases from J; bases unmatched to any gene: 3. The CDR3 is made up of 15 amino acids. CDR1 is LGHNA, CDR2 YNFKEQ, per germline.

The chain links TRBV19 to TRBJ1-5; D is possibly TRBD1 (5 bases). Germline V CDR1 and CDR2: LNHDA, SQIVND (reference sequence). This CDR3 has 15 amino acids. V lost 3 bases, J lost 6 bases, and 15 bases lay in between. The DNA for the CDR3 is TGTGCCAGTAGTATCCCTTGGTCGGGGGGTCAGCCCCAGCATTTT. Residues: CASSIPWSGGQPQHF.

The J gene is TRBJ2-5, the V gene TRBV15; 7 bases match TRBD1. V was clipped by 0 bases and J by 5 bases; unmatched bases: 12. The CDR3 runs 17 residues. Germline-derived CDR1 and CDR2 are LNHNV and YYDKDF (reference sequence). The CDR3 coding sequence is TGTGCCACCAGCAGAGATGAGGGGGCCGGGGCACGGGAGACCCAGTACTTC. Translation gives CATSRDEGAGARETQYF.